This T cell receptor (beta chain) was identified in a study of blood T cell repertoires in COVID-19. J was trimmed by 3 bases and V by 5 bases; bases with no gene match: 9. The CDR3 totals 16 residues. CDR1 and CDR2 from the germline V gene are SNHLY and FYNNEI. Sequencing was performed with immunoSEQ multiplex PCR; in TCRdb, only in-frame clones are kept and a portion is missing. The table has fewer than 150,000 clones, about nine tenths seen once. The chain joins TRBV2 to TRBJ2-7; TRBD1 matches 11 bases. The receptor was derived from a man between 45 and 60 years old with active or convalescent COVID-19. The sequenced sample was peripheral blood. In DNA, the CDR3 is TGTGCCAGCAGTAGCGCCGGACAGGGGGCCAACTACGAGCAGTACTTC. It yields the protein CASSSAGQGANYEQYF.